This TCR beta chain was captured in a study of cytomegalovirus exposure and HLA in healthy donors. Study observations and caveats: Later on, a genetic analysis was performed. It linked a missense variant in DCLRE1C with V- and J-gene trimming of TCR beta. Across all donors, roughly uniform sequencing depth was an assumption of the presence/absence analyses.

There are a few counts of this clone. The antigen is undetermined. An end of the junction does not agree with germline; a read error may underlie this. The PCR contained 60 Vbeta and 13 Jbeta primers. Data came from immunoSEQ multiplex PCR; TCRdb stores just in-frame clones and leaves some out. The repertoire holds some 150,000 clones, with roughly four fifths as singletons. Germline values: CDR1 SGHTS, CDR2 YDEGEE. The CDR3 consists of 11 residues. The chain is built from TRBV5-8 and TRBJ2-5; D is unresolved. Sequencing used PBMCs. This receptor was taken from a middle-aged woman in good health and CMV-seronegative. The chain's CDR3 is CASSSQKTQYF. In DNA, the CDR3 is TGTGCCAGCAGCTCCCAAAAGACCCAGTACTTC.